This entry lists 17 T cell receptor beta chains sequenced from one sample in a study of metastatic and nonmetastatic thyroid tumors (dated by TCRdb to about 2020). No patient had received any treatment before thyroid surgery. Receptor libraries were prepared by PCR. The sequencer was an Illumina HiSeq 4000. Starting from the raw public reads, TCRdb applied fastp trimming at Q25, assembled clones with MiXCR and retained in-frame beta chains. Counted in this sample were more than 35,000 clones; about 14% of them appeared once. The leading ten clones occupy more than 8% of the sample. Sequencing was performed on blood. These receptor sequences come from a female donor with papillary thyroid cancer or a benign thyroid nodule (not recorded which). Some clones in this sample may be carry-over from other donors' samples.

As regards this clone: This could be a read error, since a much larger clone is one nucleotide away. Additional DNA sequences in this sample encode the identical CDR3. The chain carries TRBV7-6 and TRBJ2-1; D perhaps matches TRBD1 (6 bases). The CDR3 sequence is 17 residues long. Germline CDR1 is SGHVS and CDR2 is FNYEAQ. V was cut by 2 bases and J by 8 bases, with 22 bases left in between. CDR3 sequence reads: CASSLSPPQGAGDEQFF. CDR3 in DNA: TGTGCCAGCAGCTTAAGCCCCCCACAGGGTGCAGGGGATGAGCAGTTCTTC.

The table lists this clone with many counts. This chain connects TRBV13 to TRBJ2-2, with 11 bases fitting TRBD2. The CDR3 loop spans 20 amino acids. Germline assignment: CDR1 PRHDT and CDR2 FYEKMQ (reference sequence). V gave up 5 bases and J gave up 4 bases; unmatched junction bases: 18. In DNA form, the CDR3 reads TGTGCCAGCAGCCCCGGGGGTAGCGGGAGGGTGACACCCCTCACCGGGGAGCTGTTTTTT. As protein: CASSPGGSGRVTPLTGELFF.

This chain uses TRBV20-1 with TRBJ2-3, with a possible D match to TRBD1 (6 bases). This CDR3 region has 13 residues. V was cut by 4 bases and J by 3 bases, with 11 bases left in between. In germline, CDR1 is DFQATT, CDR2 SNEGSKA (reference sequence). The CDR3 bases are TGCAGTGCTATAGTAACAGGGACAGATACGCAGTATTTT. Its translation is CSAIVTGTDTQYF.

This clone was detected ten times or more. The chain carries TRBV30 and TRBJ2-5; possible D gene TRBD2, 6 bases. The CDR3 contains 15 residues. The ends were cut back, 1 base at V and 0 bases at J, with 12 bases in the middle. The germline V gene encodes CDR1 GTSNPN and CDR2 SVGIG (reference sequence). CDR3 residues: CAWSGWGEYQETQYF. In nucleotides, the CDR3 is TGTGCCTGGAGTGGATGGGGGGAGTACCAAGAGACCCAGTACTTC.

This clone was picked up many times. A much larger clone differs by one base, so this may be a read error. This sequence joins TRBV6-2 or TRBV6-3 and TRBJ2-7, with a possible D match to TRBD2 (5 bases). The germline CDR1 and CDR2 sequences are MNHEY and SVGEGT. The CDR3 runs to 15 residues. Trimming removed 6 bases at V and 5 bases at J, with 20 bases between. The CDR3 nucleotides read TGTGCCAGCAGGGGATCGAGAGGGCCGAGGAACGAGCAGTACTTC. Protein product: CASRGSRGPRNEQYF.

The chain has TRBV29-1 and TRBJ2-5; D is ambiguous. The germline CDR1 and CDR2 sequences are SQVTM and ANQGSEA. V was shortened by 1 base and J by 4 bases, with 7 bases between the two germline ends. The CDR3 contains 12 residues. The CDR3 coding sequence is TGCAGCGTTGAAGTGGGTGGAGAGACCCAGTACTTC. This translates into CSVEVGGETQYF. Full variable domain (remainder filled in from reference TRBV29-1 and TRBJ2-5): SAVISQKPSRDICQRGTSLTIQCQVDSQVTMMFWYRQQPGQSLTLIATANQGSEATYESGFVIDKFPISRPNLTFSTLTVSNMSPEDSSIYLCSVEVGGETQYFGPGTRLLVL.

In its sample, this clone was seen many times. The V and J genes are TRBV19 and TRBJ2-7; 7 nucleotides align to TRBD2. Germline CDR1 is LNHDA and CDR2 is SQIVND (reference sequence). CDR3 length equals 16 residues. V trimming: 4 bases; J trimming: 0 bases; junction bases outside the gene matches: 9. The CDR3 DNA is TGTGCCAGTAGTACTCAACTAGCGCGAAGCTCCTACGAGCAGTACTTC. Translating it yields CASSTQLARSSYEQYF.

Turning to this clone: A single base separates this from a much larger clone, so it may be a read error. Other DNA sequences in the same sample also yield this CDR3. DNA of the CDR3: TGCGCCAGCAGCCTCTACGGTCTTGTAGACATTCAGTACTTC. It specifies CASSLYGLVDIQYF. The chain employs TRBV5-1 and TRBJ2-4; D gene unclear. V was shortened by 4 bases and J by 8 bases, with 16 bases between the two germline ends. Germline CDR1 and CDR2: SGHRS and YFSETQ. There are 14 residues in the CDR3.

This clone was recorded many times. V is TRBV11-2 and J is TRBJ1-4; D possibly corresponds to TRBD1 (6 bases). Trimming took 4 bases from V and 1 from J, leaving 13 bases between them. Looked up from germline, CDR1 is SGHAT and CDR2 is FQNNGV. There are 16 residues in the CDR3. The CDR3 here is CASSSIWTETNEKLFF. DNA for the CDR3: TGTGCCAGCAGCTCGATATGGACAGAAACTAATGAAAAACTGTTTTTT. The full variable domain, in which reference TRBV11-2 and TRBJ1-4 provide the parts outside the CDR3, is EAGVAQSPRYKIIEKRQSVAFWCNPISGHATLYWYQQILGQGPKLLIQFQNNGVVDDSQLPKDRFSAERLKGVDSTLKIQPAKLEDSAVYLCASSSIWTETNEKLFFGSGTQLSVL.

This clone has ten or more counts. V and J are TRBV27 and TRBJ2-2; D is uncertain. Germline V CDR1 and CDR2: MNHEY, SMNVEV (reference sequence). Trimming pared 3 bases from V and 0 bases from J, leaving 14 bases between. This CDR3 has 17 residues. Here the CDR3 reads CASSLGPKIANTGELFF. The CDR3 coding sequence is TGTGCCAGCAGTTTGGGTCCCAAGATTGCGAACACCGGGGAGCTGTTTTTT.

V gene TRBV14 combines with J gene TRBJ1-1; maybe TRBD1 (5 bases). Trimming took 4 bases from V and 4 from J, leaving 16 bases between them. Germline V lookup: CDR1 SGHDN, CDR2 FVKESK. This CDR3 has 15 residues. CDR3 nucleotide sequence: TGTGCCAGCAGCCCCAGGGCAGGGAAGATCACTGAAGCTTTCTTT. Translation: CASSPRAGKITEAFF.

The sample holds many counts of this clone. The chain is built from TRBV28 and TRBJ2-7, with D possibly being TRBD1 or TRBD2 (6 bases each). V gave up 10 bases and J gave up 6 bases, with 19 bases separating them. CDR1 and CDR2 from the germline V gene are MDHEN and SYDVKM. This CDR3 spans 13 amino acids. The CDR3 reads CANRRRGYGEQYF. The DNA of the CDR3 is TGTGCCAATAGGAGGAGGGGGTATGGCGAGCAGTACTTC. The full variable domain, completed using reference TRBV28 and TRBJ2-7, is DVKVTQSSRYLVKRTGEKVFLECVQDMDHENMFWYRQDPGLGLRLIYFSYDVKMKEKGDIPEGYSVSREKKERFSLILESASTNQTSMYLCANRRRGYGEQYFGPGTRLTVT.

The chain is built from TRBV12-3 or TRBV12-4 and TRBJ1-4; D gene ambiguous. The CDR3 has 13 residues. V shed 0 bases and J shed 8 bases, with 7 bases lying between them. In DNA, the CDR3 is TGTGCCAGCAGTTTAGCGTTAGACGAAAAACTGTTTTTT. Translating gives CASSLALDEKLFF.

This clone is medium-sized (0.01 to 0.1%) by share. The chain has TRBV27 and TRBJ1-2; TRBD1 matches at 9 bases. V lost 3 bases, J lost 6 bases, and 8 bases stayed unmatched. The CDR3 has 15 residues. CDR1 and CDR2 (germline): MNHEY, SMNVEV (reference sequence). The CDR3 sequence is CASSFLDRGSHGYTF. The CDR3 DNA reads as TGTGCCAGCAGTTTCCTCGACAGGGGGTCCCATGGCTACACCTTC.

This clone was counted many times. The chain couples TRBV10-3 to TRBJ1-6; weak D call: TRBD1 (6 bases). With 7 bases removed from V and 10 bases from J, the gap between germline ends came to 14 bases. This CDR3 region has 13 residues. In germline, CDR1 is ENHRY, CDR2 SYGVKD. The CDR3 nucleotides read TGTGCCATCACCCTGGGGGGCGGGTCACCCCTCCACTTT. Translating it yields CAITLGGGSPLHF.

This clone was seen repeatedly, ten times or more. This chain connects TRBV28 to TRBJ2-4; D might be TRBD1 (6 bases). The CDR3 covers 17 residues. The germline V and J ends were trimmed by 1 base and 0 bases, with 13 bases remaining between them. Germline V lookup: CDR1 MDHEN, CDR2 SYDVKM. CDR3 loop: CASSLSRTDLAKNIQYF. CDR3 sequence (DNA): TGTGCCAGCAGTTTATCCCGGACAGATCTAGCCAAAAACATTCAGTACTTC.

A note on this clone: A much larger clone sits a single nucleotide away, making a read error possible. The V and J genes are TRBV20-1 and TRBJ2-4, with TRBD2 matching 8 bases. This CDR3 has 14 residues. V lost 3 bases and J lost 4; bases outside the gene matches: 5. Germline V CDR1 and CDR2: DFQATT, SNEGSKA (reference sequence). The CDR3 sequence: CSASSGETKNIQYF. As DNA, the CDR3 is TGCAGTGCTAGTAGCGGGGAGACTAAAAACATTCAGTACTTC.